This T cell receptor beta chain was recorded in a study of blood T cell repertoires in COVID-19 (TCRdb year 2020). Looking at the study overall: Samples covering the acute and convalescent phases of COVID-19 were provided by collaborators in the United States, Italy and Spain. The material from the prospective study consisted of cDNA or gDNA derived from T cells, B-cell-depleted T cells, or PBMCs. Subjects who had been exposed to COVID-19, were actively infected with it, or had recovered from it provided the deeply sampled blood TCRbeta repertoires that made up the dataset. The repertoires were made available in a free public database intended to serve as a resource for research on the immune response to SARS-CoV-2. Samples came from the ongoing ImmuneRACE study (first 160 participants) plus 1,254 subjects from 6 global collaborators. Nearly every sample came with metadata listing a de-identified subject ID, COVID-19 status, age in years and sex. Where available, HLA class I and class II types were taken from metadata supplied by the sample provider and were not determined by assay-based typing. Beyond this particular receptor, the publication reports: How much clinical and demographic metadata was included differed by source and by participant, and the metadata was provided uncurated.

To note about this clone: Its antigen remains undetermined. No quality values exist for individual bases; no much larger clone is one base distant.

TCRbeta CDR3 regions were amplified from genomic DNA by means of the immunoSEQ Assay, a bias-controlled multiplex PCR. Under the source paper's analysis protocol: The number of nucleated cells in each sample was estimated by amplification of reference gene primers within the assay. To quantify the absolute abundance of each unique TCRbeta CDR3 rearrangement, sequence reads were collapsed and filtered. For each sample, productive Simpson clonality was calculated as the square root of Simpson's diversity index across productive rearrangements. TCRdb obtained this table from immuneACCESS and retained in-frame rearrangements with V and J assigned. These tables miss some clones; where compared with another copy, unresolved V genes account for less than half of the shortfall, and the remainder is unexplained. For V, J and clone size, that table is used; D and trimming come from the DNA. Here the sample has about 260,000 clones; approximately 85% occur a single time. Jointly, the top ten make up about 0.7% of the sample.

Each collaborating institution followed its own protocols to collect whole blood in K2EDTA tubes. For TCRbeta analysis, collaborators shipped samples as frozen whole blood, isolated PBMCs, or DNA extracted from either of those sample types. Trimming costs V 4 bases and J 4 bases, and their ends lie 14 bases apart. CDR3 length: 15 amino acids, cysteine to phenylalanine. CDR3 DNA only is kept here, 45 bases in frame from base 1. In the germline V gene, CDR1 corresponds to SNHLY and CDR2 to FYNNEI. The sequence derives from a human donor in a cohort sampled during active COVID-19. The sequencing input was peripheral blood. The V and J genes are TRBV2 and TRBJ1-3; a weak D assignment points to TRBD1 (6 bases agree). CDR3 protein: CASSGGQGSGNTIYF. The sequenced DNA: TGTGCCAGCAGTGGGGGGCAGGGATCAGGAAACACCATATATTTT.